This T cell receptor (beta chain) came from a study of OX40 agonist ivuxolimab in advanced cancers. The timepoints at which blood was sampled were baseline, cycle 4 day 1, and cycle 7 day 1. With 0 bases clipped from V and 3 bases from J, the junction kept 5 bases outside the gene matches. The CDR3 spans 17 residues. Germline CDR1 SGHTA, CDR2 FQGTGA. Profiling relied on immunoSEQ multiplex PCR, and the TCRdb table lists in-frame clones only, not all of them. The repertoire holds around 20,000 clones, 80% to 90% seen once, with around 17% in the top ten. As regards this clone: Antigen: not known.

The study's findings and limits: Clonal expansion was seen in CD4+ and CD8+ blood T cells by week 6 at 0.1 to 3.0 mg/kg. Undetermined was the antigen specificity of the expanded peripheral T cells.

The TCR was taken from an adult with an advanced solid tumor such as melanoma, head and neck, liver or kidney cancer. The source was CD4+ or CD8+ T cells sorted from blood, collected in a trial of the OX40 agonist ivuxolimab. The chain has TRBV7-3 and TRBJ2-3; TRBD1 aligns across 11 bases. CDR3 sequence (DNA): TGTGCCAGCAGCTTAACTGGACAGGGGGCGCAGACAGATACGCAGTATTTT. It specifies CASSLTGQGAQTDTQYF.